These T cell receptor beta chains were read from a single sample in a study of neurological immune-mediated disorders. TCRdb ran MiXCR on the 5' RACE reads and lists one entry per CDR3 protein. This table has about 59,000 distinct CDR3 sequences, about 25% appearing once. Sequenced: PBMCs. The receptors were gathered from a man aged 55 to 69 with HTLV-1-associated myelopathy (HAM/TSP). The CDR3 runs from the conserved cysteine through the conserved F or W. Fields, in order: CDR3 length, J gene, V gene, CDR3 protein.

>17|TRBJ1-2|TRBV15
CATSRDEDRQIIDGYTF
>16|TRBJ2-7|TRBV4-1
CASSQEEGAGVYEQYF
>15|TRBJ2-7|TRBV12-3/TRBV12-4
CASSSGRTGRAEQYF
>15|TRBJ1-5|TRBV12-3/TRBV12-4
CASSSGGFSNQPQHF
>14|TRBJ1-3|TRBV28
CASSSRIPGNTIYF
>14|TRBJ2-1|TRBV5-1
CASRDTGGNDEQFF
>14|TRBJ1-1|TRBV15
CATSRGLVNTEAFF
>13|TRBJ1-1|TRBV7-9
CASSPDRATEAFF
>13|TRBJ1-2|TRBV5-1
CASSSILDYGYTF
>14|TRBJ1-6|TRBV27
CASSFRGLNSPLHF